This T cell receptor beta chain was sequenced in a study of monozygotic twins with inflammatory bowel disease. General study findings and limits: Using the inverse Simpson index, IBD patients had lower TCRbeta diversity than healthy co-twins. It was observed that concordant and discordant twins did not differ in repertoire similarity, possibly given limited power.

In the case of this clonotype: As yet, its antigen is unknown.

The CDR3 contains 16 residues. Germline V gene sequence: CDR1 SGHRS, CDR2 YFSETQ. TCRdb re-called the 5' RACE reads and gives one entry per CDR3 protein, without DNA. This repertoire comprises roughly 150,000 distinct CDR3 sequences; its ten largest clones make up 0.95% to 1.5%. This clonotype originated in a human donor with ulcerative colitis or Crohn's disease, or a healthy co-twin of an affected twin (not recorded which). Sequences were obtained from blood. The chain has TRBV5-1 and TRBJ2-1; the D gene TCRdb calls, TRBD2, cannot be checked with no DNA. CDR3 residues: CASRLVILAVNNEQFF. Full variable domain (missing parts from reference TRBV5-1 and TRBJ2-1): KAGVTQTPRYLIKTRGQQVTLSCSPISGHRSVSWYQQTPGQGLQFLFEYFSETQRNKGNFPGRFSGRQFSNSRSEMNVSTLELGDSALYLCASRLVILAVNNEQFFGPGTRLTVL.